The rows below give T cell receptor beta chains drawn from one sample of a study of human T cells and chemical hapten exposure. Each CDR3 protein gets one entry after TCRdb re-called the RACE reads with MiXCR. The sample holds more than 60,000 distinct CDR3 sequences, roughly 8.7% seen once. The specimen was whole blood. The receptor set was obtained from a male donor in good health. Some clones in this sample may be carry-over from other donors' samples. Both conserved end residues are part of each CDR3. The D gene is left open where the match is weak. Clone size appears in some rows only: once, few, many, or a class for an expanded clone.

J gene: TRBJ1-1; V gene: TRBV5-4; clone size: few; D gene: NA; CDR3 DNA: TGTGCCAGCAGCTTGGACATGGCGAACACTGAAGCTTTCTTT; CDR3 protein: CASSLDMANTEAFF
J gene: TRBJ2-7; V gene: TRBV14; clone size: few; D gene: TRBD1; CDR3 DNA: TGTGCCAGCAGGTGGACAGGATCGAGGGAGCAGTACTTC; CDR3 protein: CASRWTGSREQYF
J gene: TRBJ1-1; V gene: TRBV12-5; clone size: NA; D gene: NA; CDR3 DNA: TGTGCTAGTGGACAAGTGGTTGAAGCTTTCTTT; CDR3 protein: CASGQVVEAFF
J gene: TRBJ1-2; V gene: TRBV7-9; clone size: many; D gene: NA; CDR3 DNA: TGTGCCAGCAGCTTAGACGCTACAGCTTTTGAGTATGGCTACACCTTC; CDR3 protein: CASSLDATAFEYGYTF
J gene: TRBJ2-1; V gene: TRBV5-1; clone size: NA; D gene: TRBD2; CDR3 DNA: TGCGCCACCAGCGGGAGAGGGCCCTACAATGAGCAGTTCTTC; CDR3 protein: CATSGRGPYNEQFF
J gene: TRBJ2-5; V gene: TRBV29-1; clone size: few; D gene: NA; CDR3 DNA: TGCAGCGTTGAATTTGTCAGGCCCCAAGAGACCCAGTACTTC; CDR3 protein: CSVEFVRPQETQYF
J gene: TRBJ2-6; V gene: TRBV7-2; clone size: few; D gene: NA; CDR3 DNA: TGTGCCAGCAGCTTAGTCACGAGGGCTGGGGCCAACGTCCTGACTTTC; CDR3 protein: CASSLVTRAGANVLTF
J gene: TRBJ2-7; V gene: TRBV18; clone size: NA; D gene: NA; CDR3 DNA: TGTGCCAGCTCCTACCCTGGTAGAGAGCAGTACTTC; CDR3 protein: CASSYPGREQYF
J gene: TRBJ2-5; V gene: TRBV18; clone size: NA; D gene: TRBD2; CDR3 DNA: TGTGCCAGCTCACCCACGGGAGGGGGCCAAGAGACCCAGTACTTC; CDR3 protein: CASSPTGGGQETQYF
J gene: TRBJ1-1; V gene: TRBV6-2/TRBV6-3; clone size: NA; D gene: NA; CDR3 DNA: TGTGCCAGCAGTTACTCGAGTTCGGGCACTGAAGCTTTCTTT; CDR3 protein: CASSYSSSGTEAFF
J gene: TRBJ1-1; V gene: TRBV7-9; clone size: many; D gene: NA; CDR3 DNA: TGTGCCAGCAGCTTAGAGCAGACGGGCACTGAAGCTTTCTTT; CDR3 protein: CASSLEQTGTEAFF
J gene: TRBJ1-5; V gene: TRBV20-1; clone size: few; D gene: NA; CDR3 DNA: TGCAGTGCTAGAAGCCCTGAAGATCAGCCCCAGCATTTT; CDR3 protein: CSARSPEDQPQHF
J gene: TRBJ2-7; V gene: TRBV29-1; clone size: NA; D gene: TRBD2; CDR3 DNA: TGCAGCGCAGGACTAGCGGGAGTCGTCGGCCGCGAGCAGTACTTC; CDR3 protein: CSAGLAGVVGREQYF
J gene: TRBJ2-7; V gene: TRBV6-5; clone size: few; D gene: NA; CDR3 DNA: TGTGCCAGCAGTTACTCGAGAGCCGCTACCTACGAGCAGTACTTC; CDR3 protein: CASSYSRAATYEQYF
J gene: TRBJ1-5; V gene: TRBV6-5; clone size: few; D gene: NA; CDR3 DNA: TGTGCCAGCACCAACCCCAATCAGCCCCAGCATTTT; CDR3 protein: CASTNPNQPQHF
J gene: TRBJ2-7; V gene: TRBV7-9; clone size: few; D gene: NA; CDR3 DNA: TGTGCCAGCAGCCCAGCTCACGAGCAGTACTTC; CDR3 protein: CASSPAHEQYF
J gene: TRBJ2-3; V gene: TRBV27; clone size: many; D gene: TRBD2; CDR3 DNA: TGTGCCAGCAGTTCGCGGGGGGGCCGGGGCACAGATACGCAGTATTTT; CDR3 protein: CASSSRGGRGTDTQYF
J gene: TRBJ2-5; V gene: TRBV5-5; clone size: NA; D gene: TRBD2; CDR3 DNA: TGTGCCAGCAGCTTGATGCGGGGGGGCATAGAGACCCAGTACTTC; CDR3 protein: CASSLMRGGIETQYF
J gene: TRBJ2-1; V gene: TRBV12-3/TRBV12-4; clone size: NA; D gene: TRBD1; CDR3 DNA: TGTGCCAGCAGTTGGGCAGGGGGTACCTACAATGAGCAGTTCTTC; CDR3 protein: CASSWAGGTYNEQFF
J gene: TRBJ1-5; V gene: TRBV12-3/TRBV12-4; clone size: NA; D gene: NA; CDR3 DNA: TGTGCCAGCAGTTTAGAGGTCAGCCTCTTACCCCAGCATTTT; CDR3 protein: CASSLEVSLLPQHF
J gene: TRBJ2-2; V gene: TRBV20-1; clone size: NA; D gene: NA; CDR3 DNA: TGCAGTGCTAGAGATTTGGGGAACACCGGGGAGCTGTTTTTT; CDR3 protein: CSARDLGNTGELFF
J gene: TRBJ1-2; V gene: TRBV20-1; clone size: NA; D gene: NA; CDR3 DNA: TGCAGTGCTAGCGGCGGCTACACCTTC; CDR3 protein: CSASGGYTF
J gene: TRBJ1-2; V gene: TRBV20-1; clone size: NA; D gene: NA; CDR3 DNA: TGCAGTGCTAGAACCGAGACTGGCTACACCTTC; CDR3 protein: CSARTETGYTF
J gene: TRBJ2-7; V gene: TRBV6-5; clone size: NA; D gene: TRBD1; CDR3 DNA: TGTGCCAGCAGCCCTACGGGACAGGGGGGGCACGAGCAGTACTTC; CDR3 protein: CASSPTGQGGHEQYF
J gene: TRBJ2-7; V gene: TRBV20-1; clone size: many; D gene: NA; CDR3 DNA: TGCAGTGCTATAGGGGGAGGCCCCTACGAGCAGTACTTC; CDR3 protein: CSAIGGGPYEQYF
J gene: TRBJ1-6; V gene: TRBV6-5; clone size: few; D gene: NA; CDR3 DNA: TGTGCCAGCAGTTACTCGAACAGGAATGAATATTCACCCCTCCACTTT; CDR3 protein: CASSYSNRNEYSPLHF
J gene: TRBJ1-1; V gene: TRBV20-1; clone size: NA; D gene: NA; CDR3 DNA: TGCAGTGCTAGGGGTGAGACTGAAGCTTTCTTT; CDR3 protein: CSARGETEAFF
J gene: TRBJ1-1; V gene: TRBV9; clone size: few; D gene: NA; CDR3 DNA: TGTGCCAGCAGCGTGGCCAACCAGATGAACACTGAAGCTTTCTTT; CDR3 protein: CASSVANQMNTEAFF
J gene: TRBJ2-7; V gene: TRBV14; clone size: NA; D gene: NA; CDR3 DNA: TGTGCCAGCAGCCACAGGGCCGTCCACGAGCAGTACTTC; CDR3 protein: CASSHRAVHEQYF
J gene: TRBJ2-7; V gene: TRBV6-1; clone size: NA; D gene: TRBD1; CDR3 DNA: TGTGCCAGCAGAGAAGACAGGGTAGCCTACGAGCAGTACTTC; CDR3 protein: CASREDRVAYEQYF
J gene: TRBJ1-6; V gene: TRBV20-1; clone size: many; D gene: NA; CDR3 DNA: TGCAGTGCTACTACGATGAATTCACCCCTCCACTTT; CDR3 protein: CSATTMNSPLHF
J gene: TRBJ2-6; V gene: TRBV29-1; clone size: few; D gene: NA; CDR3 DNA: TGCAGCGTTGAAGTGGTACTGGGATCCTCTGGGGCCAACGTCCTGACTTTC; CDR3 protein: CSVEVVLGSSGANVLTF
J gene: TRBJ1-5; V gene: TRBV20-1; clone size: few; D gene: TRBD1; CDR3 DNA: TGCAGTGTTCCGGACAGGGCCGGTAATAGCAATCAGCCCCAGCATTTT; CDR3 protein: CSVPDRAGNSNQPQHF
J gene: TRBJ2-3; V gene: TRBV7-6; clone size: many; D gene: NA; CDR3 DNA: TGTGCCAGCAGCTTAGAGGGTAGCACAGATACGCAGTATTTT; CDR3 protein: CASSLEGSTDTQYF
J gene: TRBJ2-1; V gene: TRBV6-2/TRBV6-3; clone size: NA; D gene: NA; CDR3 DNA: TGTGCCAGCAGACCACCGGGATATGAGCAGTTCTTC; CDR3 protein: CASRPPGYEQFF
J gene: TRBJ2-5; V gene: TRBV11-2; clone size: many; D gene: NA; CDR3 DNA: TGTGCCAGCAGCTCATCGACGCGGCACCAAGAGACCCAGTACTTC; CDR3 protein: CASSSSTRHQETQYF
J gene: TRBJ1-2; V gene: TRBV18; clone size: NA; D gene: NA; CDR3 DNA: TGTGCCAGCTCACCACCATCAGGGCCCTATGGCTACACCTTC; CDR3 protein: CASSPPSGPYGYTF